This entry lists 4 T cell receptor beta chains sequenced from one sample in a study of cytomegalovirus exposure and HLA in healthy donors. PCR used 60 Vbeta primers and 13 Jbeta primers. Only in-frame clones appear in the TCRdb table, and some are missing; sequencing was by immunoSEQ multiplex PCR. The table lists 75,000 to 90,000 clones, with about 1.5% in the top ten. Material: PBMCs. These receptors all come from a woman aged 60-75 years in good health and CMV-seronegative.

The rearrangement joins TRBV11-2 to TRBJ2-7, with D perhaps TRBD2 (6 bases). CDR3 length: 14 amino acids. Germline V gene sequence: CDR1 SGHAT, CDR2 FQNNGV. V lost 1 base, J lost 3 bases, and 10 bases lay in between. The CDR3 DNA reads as TGTGCCAGCAGCTTAGTCTTCGGGGGCTACGAGCAGTACTTC. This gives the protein CASSLVFGGYEQYF.

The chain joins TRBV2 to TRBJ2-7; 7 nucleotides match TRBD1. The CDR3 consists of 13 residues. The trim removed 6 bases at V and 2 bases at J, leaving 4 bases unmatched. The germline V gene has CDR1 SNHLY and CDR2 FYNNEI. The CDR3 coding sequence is TGTGCCAGCAGATCCGGACAGGCCTACGAGCAGTACTTC. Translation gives CASRSGQAYEQYF.

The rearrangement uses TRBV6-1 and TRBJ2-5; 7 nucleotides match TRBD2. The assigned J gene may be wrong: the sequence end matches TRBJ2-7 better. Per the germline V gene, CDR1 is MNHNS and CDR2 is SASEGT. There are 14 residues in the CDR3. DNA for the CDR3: TGTGCCAGCATCCCTAGCGGCCCCTCCTACGAGCAGTACTTC. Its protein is CASIPSGPSYEQYF.

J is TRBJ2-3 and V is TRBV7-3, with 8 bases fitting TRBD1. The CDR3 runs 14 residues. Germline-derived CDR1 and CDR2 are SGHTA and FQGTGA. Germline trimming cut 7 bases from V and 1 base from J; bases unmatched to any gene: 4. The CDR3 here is CASTSGQGTDTQYF. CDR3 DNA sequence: TGTGCCAGCACCTCGGGACAGGGCACAGATACGCAGTATTTT.